This TCR beta chain was sequenced in a study of T cell responses to AZD1222 COVID-19 vaccine. To note about this clone: Antigen specificity is unknown.

Profiled with immunoSEQ multiplex PCR; TCRdb holds only in-frame clones, not every one. The table lists around 170,000 clones, under 95% of them singletons. Study conclusions and caveats: Possibly, clonal diversity was underestimated; donors were largely white British and included more females.

Trimming left V 3 bases short and J 2 bases short, with 4 bases between. Germline CDR1 MDHEN, CDR2 SYDVKM. The CDR3 covers 12 residues. The rearrangement joins TRBV28 to TRBJ2-5, with D hard to call. The TCR originated in an adult in good health. The sample in question was peripheral blood, obtained on day 0 of AZD1222 vaccination. CDR3 loop: CASSFRQETQYF. CDR3 coding DNA: TGTGCCAGCAGTTTTCGTCAAGAGACCCAGTACTTC.